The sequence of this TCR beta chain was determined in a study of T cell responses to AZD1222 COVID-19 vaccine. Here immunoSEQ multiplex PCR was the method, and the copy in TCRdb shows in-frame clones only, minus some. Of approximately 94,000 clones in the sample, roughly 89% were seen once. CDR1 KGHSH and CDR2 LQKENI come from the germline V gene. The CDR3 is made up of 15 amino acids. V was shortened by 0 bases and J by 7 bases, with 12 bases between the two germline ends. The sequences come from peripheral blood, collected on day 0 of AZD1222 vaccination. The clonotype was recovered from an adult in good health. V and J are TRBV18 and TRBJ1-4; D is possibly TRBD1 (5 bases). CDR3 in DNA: TGTGCCAGCTCACCACCGGGGCCGAGGGGTGAAAAACTGTTTTTT. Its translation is CASSPPGPRGEKLFF.